The T cell receptor (beta chain) described here comes from a study of shared clonotypes between healthy human individuals. Study outcomes and limitations: Compared with memory subsets, naive subsets generally had larger estimated richness.

Regarding this clone: The antigen remains undetermined.

The CDR3 extends over 14 amino acids. CDR1 and CDR2 from the germline V gene are SGHTA and FQGNSA. Trimming shortened V by 1 base and J by 8 bases, and 12 bases separated the two germline ends. TCRdb's table, derived via immunoSEQ multiplex PCR, lists solely in-frame clones and lacks some. The table has approximately 2.1 million clones, approximately 93% seen once. Those who donated were healthy HIV-negative adults, with no recent acute infections or vaccinations reported. The sample taken for sequencing was naive CD4+ T cells from PBMCs. The subset denotes: CD45RA+ positively selected. The TCR was taken from a young man in good health. Some clones in this sample may be carry-over from other donors' samples. The genes are TRBV7-2 and TRBJ1-3; D not certain. The CDR3 here is CASSLDWLRHTIYF. CDR3 DNA sequence: TGTGCCAGCAGCTTAGATTGGCTCAGACACACCATATATTTT. The whole variable domain, remainder taken from reference TRBV7-2 and TRBJ1-3, is GAGVSQSPSNKVTEKGKDVELRCDPISGHTALYWYRQSLGQGLEFLIYFQGNSAPDKSGLPSDRFSAERTGGSVSTLTIQRTQQEDSAVYLCASSLDWLRHTIYFGEGSWLTVV.